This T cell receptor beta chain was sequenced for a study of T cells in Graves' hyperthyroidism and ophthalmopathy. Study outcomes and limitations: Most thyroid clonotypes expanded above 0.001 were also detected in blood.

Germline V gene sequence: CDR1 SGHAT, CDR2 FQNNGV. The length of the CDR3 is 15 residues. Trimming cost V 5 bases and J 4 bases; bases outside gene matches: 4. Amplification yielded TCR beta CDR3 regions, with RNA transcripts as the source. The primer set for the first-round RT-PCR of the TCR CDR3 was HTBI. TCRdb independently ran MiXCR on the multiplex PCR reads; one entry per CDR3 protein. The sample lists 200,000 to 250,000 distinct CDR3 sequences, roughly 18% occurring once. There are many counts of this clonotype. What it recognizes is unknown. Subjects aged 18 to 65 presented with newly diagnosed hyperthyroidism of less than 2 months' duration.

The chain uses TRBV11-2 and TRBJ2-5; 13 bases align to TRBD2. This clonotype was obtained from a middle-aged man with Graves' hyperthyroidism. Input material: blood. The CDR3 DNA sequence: TGTGCCAGCAGCCCAGGACTAGCGGGAGCAGAGACCCAGTACTTC. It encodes CASSPGLAGAETQYF.